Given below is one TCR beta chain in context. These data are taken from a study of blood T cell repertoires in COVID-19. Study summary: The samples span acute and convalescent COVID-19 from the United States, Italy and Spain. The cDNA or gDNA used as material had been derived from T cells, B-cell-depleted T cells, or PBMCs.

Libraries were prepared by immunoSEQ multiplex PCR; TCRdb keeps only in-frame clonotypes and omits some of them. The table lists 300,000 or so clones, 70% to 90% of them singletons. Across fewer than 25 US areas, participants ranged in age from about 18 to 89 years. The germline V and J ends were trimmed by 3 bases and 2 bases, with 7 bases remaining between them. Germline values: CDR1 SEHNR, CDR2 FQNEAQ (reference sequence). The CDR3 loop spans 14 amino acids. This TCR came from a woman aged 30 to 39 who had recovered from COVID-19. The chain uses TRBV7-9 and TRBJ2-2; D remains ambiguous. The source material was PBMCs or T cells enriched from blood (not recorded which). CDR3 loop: CASSLTQNTGELFF. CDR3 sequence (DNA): TGTGCCAGCAGCTTGACACAAAACACCGGGGAGCTGTTTTTT.